This T cell receptor beta chain is from a study of blood T cell repertoires in COVID-19. Across the whole study: Sites across the United States, Italy and Spain contributed samples from acute and convalescent COVID-19. PBMCs, B-cell-depleted T cells, or T cells provided the cDNA or gDNA that made up the material.

Followed longitudinally, the Seattle patients had been enrolled during active infection. With V trimmed by 3 bases and J by 6 bases, 7 bases remained unmatched. The CDR3 totals 15 residues. Germline CDR1 and CDR2: SGHVS and FQNEAQ. In the original workflow: Amplification with reference gene primers provided the estimates of nucleated cell counts. Method: immunoSEQ multiplex PCR; TCRdb's copy keeps in-frame clones and lacks some. V, J and clone size derive from that table, while D and trimming were established from the DNA sequence. This table holds some 330,000 clones, roughly 86% found once. V usage is TRBV7-8 and J usage is TRBJ1-4; TRBD1 matches at 7 bases. The sample consisted of peripheral blood. The origin of this receptor is a woman aged 25 to 39 with COVID-19, enrolled during active disease. CDR3 sequence reads: CASSFNRDSYEKLFF. Written as DNA, the CDR3 is TGTGCCAGCAGCTTCAACCGGGACAGCTATGAAAAACTGTTTTTT.